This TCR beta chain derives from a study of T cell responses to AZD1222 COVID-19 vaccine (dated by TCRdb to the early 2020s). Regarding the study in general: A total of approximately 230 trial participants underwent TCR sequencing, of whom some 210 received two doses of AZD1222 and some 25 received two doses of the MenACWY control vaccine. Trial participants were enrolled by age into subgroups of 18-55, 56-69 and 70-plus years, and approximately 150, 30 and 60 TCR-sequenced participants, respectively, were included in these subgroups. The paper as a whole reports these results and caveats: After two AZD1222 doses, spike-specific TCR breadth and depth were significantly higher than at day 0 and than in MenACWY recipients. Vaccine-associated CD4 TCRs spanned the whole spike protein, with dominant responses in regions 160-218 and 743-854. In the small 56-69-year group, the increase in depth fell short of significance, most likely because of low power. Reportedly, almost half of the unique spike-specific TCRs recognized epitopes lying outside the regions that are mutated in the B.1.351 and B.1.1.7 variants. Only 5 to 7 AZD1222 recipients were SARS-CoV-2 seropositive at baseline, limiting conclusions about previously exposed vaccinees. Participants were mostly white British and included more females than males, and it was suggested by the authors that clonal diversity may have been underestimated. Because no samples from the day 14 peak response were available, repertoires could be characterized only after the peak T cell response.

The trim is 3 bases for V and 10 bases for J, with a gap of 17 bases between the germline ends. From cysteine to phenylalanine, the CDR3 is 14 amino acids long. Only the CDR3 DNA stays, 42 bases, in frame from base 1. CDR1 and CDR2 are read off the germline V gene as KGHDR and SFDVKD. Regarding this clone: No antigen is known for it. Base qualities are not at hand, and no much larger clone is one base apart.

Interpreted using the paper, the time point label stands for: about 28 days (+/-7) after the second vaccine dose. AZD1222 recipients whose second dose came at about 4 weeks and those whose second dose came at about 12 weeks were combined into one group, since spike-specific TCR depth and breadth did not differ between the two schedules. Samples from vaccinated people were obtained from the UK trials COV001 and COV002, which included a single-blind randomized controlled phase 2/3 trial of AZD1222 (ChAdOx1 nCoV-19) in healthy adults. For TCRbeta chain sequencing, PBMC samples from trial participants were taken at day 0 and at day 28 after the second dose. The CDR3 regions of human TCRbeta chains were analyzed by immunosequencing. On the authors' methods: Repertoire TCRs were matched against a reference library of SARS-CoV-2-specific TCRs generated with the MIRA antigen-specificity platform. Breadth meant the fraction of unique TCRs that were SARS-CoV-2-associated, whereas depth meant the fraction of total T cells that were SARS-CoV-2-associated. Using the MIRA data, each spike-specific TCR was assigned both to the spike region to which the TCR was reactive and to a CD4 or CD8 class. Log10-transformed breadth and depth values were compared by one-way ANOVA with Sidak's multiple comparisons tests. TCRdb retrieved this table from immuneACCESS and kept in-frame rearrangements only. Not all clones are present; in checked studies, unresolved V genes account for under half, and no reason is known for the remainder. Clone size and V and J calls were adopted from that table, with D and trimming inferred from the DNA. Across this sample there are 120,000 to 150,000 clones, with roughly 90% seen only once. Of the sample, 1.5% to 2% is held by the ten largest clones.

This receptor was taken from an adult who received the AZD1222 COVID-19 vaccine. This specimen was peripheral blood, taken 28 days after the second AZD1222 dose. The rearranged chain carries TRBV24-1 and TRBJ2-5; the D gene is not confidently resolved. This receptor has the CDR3 CATSDDDTFRLQYF. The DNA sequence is TGTGCCACCAGTGATGATGACACGTTCCGCCTCCAGTACTTC.